This is a list of T cell receptor beta chains from one sample in a study of blood T cell repertoires in COVID-19. Assay: immunoSEQ multiplex PCR; the TCRdb copy retains only in-frame clones and omits some. The sample has 150,000 to 180,000 clones, roughly four fifths seen once. What was sequenced was peripheral blood. All receptors come from a woman aged 60-70 years with COVID-19, enrolled during active disease. The conserved cysteine and the conserved F or W are not part of the CDR3 here. The order of the fields is V gene, clone size, J gene, CDR3 protein. Rows give clone size only sometimes, using once, few, many, or a class for an expanded clone.

v_call: TRBV12-5
clone_size: -
j_call: TRBJ2-1
cdr3_aa: ASGLGQGYNEQF

v_call: TRBV3-1/TRBV3-2
clone_size: -
j_call: TRBJ2-1
cdr3_aa: ASSLGSSGRANEQF

v_call: TRBV6-5
clone_size: -
j_call: TRBJ1-5
cdr3_aa: ASRLQEYQPQH

v_call: TRBV5-1
clone_size: -
j_call: TRBJ2-1
cdr3_aa: ASSSGGVSMGHNEQF

v_call: TRBV7-9
clone_size: few
j_call: TRBJ1-5
cdr3_aa: ASTSGTGGEYSNQPQH

v_call: TRBV19
clone_size: -
j_call: TRBJ1-1
cdr3_aa: ASSIGPAVAF

v_call: TRBV7-2
clone_size: once
j_call: TRBJ1-1
cdr3_aa: ASSLGAKEAF

v_call: TRBV9
clone_size: once
j_call: TRBJ1-4
cdr3_aa: ASSPRSNRVANEKLF

v_call: TRBV6-4
clone_size: -
j_call: TRBJ2-3
cdr3_aa: ASSAGTGGPDTQY

v_call: TRBV12-3/TRBV12-4
clone_size: -
j_call: TRBJ1-2
cdr3_aa: ASSTQDIYGYT

v_call: TRBV5-1
clone_size: -
j_call: TRBJ2-5
cdr3_aa: ATASGRADETQY

v_call: TRBV11-2
clone_size: -
j_call: TRBJ1-1
cdr3_aa: ASSLWGGRAF

v_call: TRBV10-3
clone_size: -
j_call: TRBJ1-5
cdr3_aa: AISLDRANQPQH

v_call: TRBV27
clone_size: few
j_call: TRBJ1-1
cdr3_aa: ASSFGGSGSEAF

v_call: TRBV6-5
clone_size: -
j_call: TRBJ1-5
cdr3_aa: ASRLDYNQPQH

v_call: TRBV3-1/TRBV3-2
clone_size: -
j_call: TRBJ1-1
cdr3_aa: ASSPSNMNTEAF

v_call: TRBV11-2
clone_size: -
j_call: TRBJ1-2
cdr3_aa: ASSLGQYWGGYT

v_call: TRBV19
clone_size: -
j_call: TRBJ2-2
cdr3_aa: ASSTLIGQGGTGELF

v_call: TRBV14
clone_size: -
j_call: TRBJ1-2
cdr3_aa: ASSQDFGLPNYGYT

v_call: TRBV5-5
clone_size: few
j_call: TRBJ1-1
cdr3_aa: ASTLAGAGAEAF

v_call: TRBV11-2
clone_size: -
j_call: TRBJ1-3
cdr3_aa: ASNTLGGGRRD

v_call: TRBV18
clone_size: -
j_call: TRBJ1-4
cdr3_aa: ASSRGTGNEKLF

v_call: TRBV27
clone_size: -
j_call: TRBJ1-1
cdr3_aa: ASSLGARNTEAF

v_call: TRBV6-5
clone_size: once
j_call: TRBJ1-2
cdr3_aa: ASTKGTGGVGYT